The 2 T cell receptor beta chains below were found in one sample sequenced in a study of technical replicates of blood from several donors (dated by TCRdb to about 2017). Library generation was performed with the immunoSEQ multiplex PCR assay. TCRdb took over this immuneACCESS table, retaining in-frame rearrangements with V and J assigned. Such tables are incomplete; in checked studies, under half of the missing clones stem from an unresolved V gene, and the remainder is unexplained. The sample includes 75,000 to 95,000 clones, with around 89% observed a single time. 0.41% of the sample rests with the top ten. The sequenced material came from T cells isolated from PBMCs. The receptors derive from a human donor in good health.

The rearrangement uses TRBV10-1 and TRBJ1-4; the D gene is possibly TRBD1 (5 bases). Trimming took off 8 bases at V and 8 bases at J, with 21 bases between the two ends. This CDR3 has 15 residues. Germline V gene lookup returns CDR1 WNHNN and CDR2 SYGVQD (reference sequence). The CDR3 sequence: CASLRQGEREEKLFF. The CDR3 nucleotides are TGCGCCAGCCTACGTCAGGGTGAGCGAGAGGAAAAACTGTTTTTT.

The chain carries TRBV2 and TRBJ2-5, with 9 bases fitting TRBD2. CDR1 SNHLY and CDR2 FYNNEI come from the germline V gene. This CDR3 has 14 amino acids. The J segment lost 5 bases and the V segment lost 7 bases, leaving 8 bases of the junction unmatched. CDR3 protein: CASISASGRETQYF. The DNA of the CDR3 is TGTGCCAGCATCTCTGCCAGCGGGAGGGAGACCCAGTACTTC.